This TCR beta chain is drawn from a study of cytomegalovirus exposure and HLA in healthy donors. PCR was performed using 60 Vbeta and 13 Jbeta primers. The assay was immunoSEQ multiplex PCR, and TCRdb's table has in-frame clones only and misses some. The table lists over 200,000 clones, over 80% of them singletons. Remarks on this clone: Its antigen is as yet unknown.

Study-level points and caveats: A missense DCLRE1C variant was associated with V- and J-gene trimming of TCR beta chains in a later analysis, and an independent cohort replicated the association.

Germline values: CDR1 SGHTA, CDR2 FQGNSA. The V end lost 4 bases, the J end lost 9 bases, and 19 bases lay between the germline ends. The CDR3 is 16 amino acids. The TCR comes from a woman between 40 and 50 years old in good health and CMV-seropositive. The chain combines TRBV7-2 with TRBJ1-6, with D perhaps matching TRBD1 (6 bases). Source material: PBMCs. The CDR3 region is CASSWARQANVSPLHF. The CDR3 DNA reads as TGTGCCAGCAGCTGGGCACGACAGGCTAACGTTTCACCCCTCCACTTT.